One sample yielded the 12 T cell receptor beta chains listed below, sequenced in a study of graft-versus-host responses after intestinal transplantation. Some clones are missing from TCRdb's copy, which holds only in-frame ones; the method was immunoSEQ multiplex PCR. The sample holds about 130,000 clones, 92% seen once. Which antigens these TCRs recognize remains unknown. The sequencing used unstimulated CD4+ T cells sorted from spleen or lymph node cells, collected before intestinal transplant. The receptors originated from a human donor who received an intestinal transplant.

This clone was found a few times. This rearrangement joins TRBV28 to TRBJ2-1, with D possibly matching TRBD2 (5 bases). Between the trimmed V and J ends, which lost 2 bases and 10 bases, there was a span of 18 bases. The germline gives CDR1 MDHEN, CDR2 SYDVKM. The CDR3 runs 15 residues. The CDR3 DNA reads TGTGCCAGCAGTTTAGGCCGGGTGGCAGCGGTGGAGCAGTTCTTC. Its protein product is CASSLGRVAAVEQFF.

The chain combines TRBV19 with TRBJ2-7, with D perhaps being TRBD1 or TRBD2 (5 bases each). Trimming removed 2 bases at V and 3 bases at J, with 14 bases between. The germline CDR1 and CDR2 sequences are LNHDA and SQIVND (reference sequence). This CDR3 comprises 15 residues. The DNA of the CDR3 is TGTGCCAGTAGTATACAACCGGGGACCCTCTACGAGCAGTACTTC. This gives the protein CASSIQPGTLYEQYF.

This clone was picked up a small number of times. The rearrangement joins TRBV10-3 to TRBJ2-1; the match to TRBD2 covers 12 bases. With V trimmed by 5 bases and J by 7 bases, 6 bases remained unmatched. Germline loops: CDR1 ENHRY, CDR2 SYGVKD. This CDR3 comprises 15 residues. The CDR3 DNA sequence: TGTGCCATCAGTCTAGCGGGAGGGCCGGTGAATGAGCAGTTCTTC. Its translation: CAISLAGGPVNEQFF.

The rearrangement links TRBV5-1 to TRBJ2-4; the match to TRBD1 covers 7 bases. The trim removed 0 bases at V and 4 bases at J, leaving 4 bases unmatched. This CDR3 is 15 amino acids long. Germline CDR1 SGHRS, CDR2 YFSETQ. The CDR3 sequence: CASSLASDRKNIQYF. CDR3 sequence (DNA): TGCGCCAGCAGCTTGGCCTCGGACAGGAAAAACATTCAGTACTTC. The full variable domain, in which reference TRBV5-1 and TRBJ2-4 provide the parts outside the CDR3, is KAGVTQTPRYLIKTRGQQVTLSCSPISGHRSVSWYQQTPGQGLQFLFEYFSETQRNKGNFPGRFSGRQFSNSRSEMNVSTLELGDSALYLCASSLASDRKNIQYFGAGTRLSVL.

The chain recombines TRBV7-2 with TRBJ2-5, with 7 nucleotides matching TRBD2. Per germline, CDR1 SGHTA and CDR2 FQGNSA. The junction had 8 bases not matched to a gene; V was cut back by 0 bases and J by 7 bases. The CDR3 sequence is 15 residues long. Written as DNA, the CDR3 is TGTGCCAGCAGCTTAGCCACAGCATGGGGGGGGACCCAGTACTTC. It encodes CASSLATAWGGTQYF.

This chain links TRBV5-1 with TRBJ2-7, with TRBD2 identical over 7 bases. Germline loops: CDR1 SGHRS, CDR2 YFSETQ. After removal of 2 bases from V and 6 bases from J, the junction contained 11 bases not matched to a gene. This CDR3 has 15 amino acids. In nucleotides, the CDR3 is TGCGCCAGCAGCTTAGAGGTAGCGGGCCCCCTCGAGCAGTACTTC. Protein sequence: CASSLEVAGPLEQYF.

The chain is built from TRBV7-2 and TRBJ2-1; TRBD2 might be the D (6 bases). Germline CDR1 and CDR2: SGHTA and FQGNSA. V was pared by 4 bases and J by 4 bases, with 11 bases between. This CDR3 is 14 amino acids long. CDR3: CASSSGTLYNEQFF. CDR3 nucleotides: TGTGCCAGCAGCTCCGGGACTCTATACAATGAGCAGTTCTTC.

V and J are TRBV5-4 and TRBJ2-1; 10 bases are shared with TRBD1. Germline V gene lookup returns CDR1 SGHNT and CDR2 YYREEE (reference sequence). The CDR3 spans 15 residues. J gave up 2 bases and V 4 bases, and 3 bases lay outside the gene matches. In DNA, the CDR3 is TGTGCCAGCAGCGTGGACAGGGGGACCTACAATGAGCAGTTCTTC. As protein: CASSVDRGTYNEQFF.

V is TRBV11-2 and J is TRBJ1-4; D remains unclear. The V gene's germline CDR1 is SGHAT and CDR2 FQNNGV. The V gene lost 0 bases and the J gene lost 8 bases, with 1 base spanning the gap. This CDR3 is 11 amino acids long. The CDR3 DNA is TGTGCCAGCAGCTTAGAAGAAAAACTGTTTTTT. It translates to CASSLEEKLFF.

The gene calls are TRBV27 and TRBJ2-3; D remains ambiguous. V dropped 4 bases and J dropped 2 bases, with 13 bases sitting between them. The CDR3 runs 15 residues. Germline-derived CDR1 and CDR2 are MNHEY and SMNVEV (reference sequence). As DNA, the CDR3 is TGTGCCAGCAGTTCCACCCGTTCGGCCACAGATACGCAGTATTTT. Translation gives CASSSTRSATDTQYF.

CDR3 nucleotide sequence: TGTGCCAGCAGCTCCGACAGTGGAAACACCATATATTTT. As protein: CASSSDSGNTIYF. The chain joins TRBV11-3 to TRBJ1-3, with TRBD1 as a possible D gene (5 bases). The CDR3 is 13 amino acids. CDR1 and CDR2 from the germline V gene are SGHNT and YENEEA. Trimming removed 4 bases from V and 3 bases from J, with 7 bases in between.

The genes are TRBV28 and TRBJ1-3; no definite D call. Trimming stripped 3 bases from V and 0 bases from J, with 12 bases between. Germline CDR1 and CDR2: MDHEN and SYDVKM. CDR3 size: 16 residues. CDR3 bases: TGTGCCAGCAGTTTGACCCGACCAAGCTCTGGAAACACCATATATTTT. It encodes CASSLTRPSSGNTIYF.